Listed below are T cell receptor beta chains from one sample, sequenced in a study of T cells of healthy individuals. TCRdb itself ran the 5' RACE reads through MiXCR, one entry per CDR3 protein. The repertoire holds around 79,000 distinct CDR3 sequences, roughly 5.1% seen once, with about 7.5% in the top ten. The receptors come from a female donor in good health. The CDR3 runs from the conserved cysteine through the conserved F or W. D genes are given only for firm matches. Only some rows state a clone size, as once, few, many or a class for expanded clones.

>-|TRBJ2-2|TRBV12-5|few
CASGLVQGNTGELFF
TGTGCTAGTGGTTTGGTACAAGGGAACACCGGGGAGCTGTTTTTT
>-|TRBJ2-1|TRBV5-1|-
CASSLAVDEQFF
TGCGCCAGCAGCTTGGCTGTAGATGAGCAGTTCTTC
>-|TRBJ1-5|TRBV27|-
CASGKQGGNQPQHF
TGTGCCAGCGGGAAACAGGGAGGCAATCAGCCCCAGCATTTT
>TRBD2|TRBJ2-2|TRBV10-3|few
CAISDPSGITGELFF
TGTGCCATCAGTGACCCCAGCGGGATAACCGGGGAGCTGTTTTTT
>-|TRBJ2-1|TRBV2|many
CASRRGTYNEQFF
TGTGCCAGCAGGAGAGGGACGTACAATGAGCAGTTCTTC
>-|TRBJ2-1|TRBV29-1|many
CSVEDPSGGLGQFF
TGCAGCGTTGAAGATCCGAGCGGAGGGCTTGGGCAGTTCTTC
>-|TRBJ1-2|TRBV7-2|many
CASSLGQGNGYTF
TGTGCCAGCAGCTTAGGGCAAGGAAATGGCTACACCTTC
>TRBD1|TRBJ1-2|TRBV18|-
CASSPGRDRGPGTTFIGYTF
TGTGCCAGCTCACCGGGCCGGGACAGGGGGCCTGGGACAACCTTTATCGGCTACACCTTC
>-|TRBJ1-5|TRBV19|-
CASSIVQGRGNPQHF
TGTGCCAGTAGTATAGTGCAGGGCCGAGGGAATCCCCAGCATTTT
>-|TRBJ2-3|TRBV7-2|few
CASSLVGRRDTQYF
TGTGCCAGCAGCTTAGTCGGGCGCCGAGATACGCAGTATTTT
>-|TRBJ1-1|TRBV18|many
CASSPALQGEAFF
TGTGCCAGCTCACCTGCATTGCAGGGGGAAGCTTTCTTT
>-|TRBJ1-2|TRBV5-1|few
CASRAGEQNYGYTF
TGCGCCAGCAGAGCCGGAGAGCAAAACTATGGCTACACCTTC
>-|TRBJ1-2|TRBV7-9|-
CASSPGTWGAEGYTF
TGTGCCAGCAGCCCCGGAACATGGGGGGCGGAAGGCTACACCTTC
>TRBD1|TRBJ1-2|TRBV11-2|few
CASSQPGTGIGSGYTF
TGTGCCAGCAGCCAACCGGGGACAGGGATAGGGTCCGGCTACACCTTC
>TRBD1|TRBJ1-2|TRBV4-3|many
CASSQGQGFDYGYTF
TGCGCCAGCAGCCAAGGACAGGGCTTTGACTATGGCTACACCTTC
>-|TRBJ1-6|TRBV28|few
CASSPGYSPLHF
TGTGCCAGCAGCCCAGGGTATTCACCCCTCCACTTT
>-|TRBJ1-5|TRBV2|many
CASSEGLSGNQPQHF
TGTGCCAGCAGTGAAGGGTTGTCAGGTAATCAGCCCCAGCATTTT
>-|TRBJ2-3|TRBV3-1|many
CASSQGTRRHLWDTQYF
TGTGCCAGCAGCCAAGGAACAAGACGGCATCTCTGGGATACGCAGTATTTT
>-|TRBJ1-3|TRBV7-2|-
CASSLAGKGNGNTIYF
TGTGCCAGCAGCTTAGCGGGGAAGGGTAATGGAAACACCATATATTTT
>-|TRBJ2-5|TRBV12-3/TRBV12-4|few
CASSSPPRGQETQYF
TGTGCCAGCAGTTCCCCTCCGAGGGGGCAAGAGACCCAGTACTTC
>-|TRBJ1-3|TRBV29-1|many
CSVAGKIGNTIYF
TGCAGCGTCGCAGGGAAAATTGGAAACACCATATATTTT
>-|TRBJ1-2|TRBV4-3|many
CASSPPDRPNYGYTF
TGCGCCAGCAGCCCACCAGACAGACCCAACTATGGCTACACCTTC
>-|TRBJ2-1|TRBV20-1|few
CSARDWQGRNEQFF
TGCAGTGCTAGAGATTGGCAGGGGCGAAATGAGCAGTTCTTC
>-|TRBJ2-7|TRBV7-2|-
CASSPRTWTDEQYF
TGTGCCAGCAGCCCCCGAACGTGGACGGACGAGCAGTACTTC
>TRBD2|TRBJ2-1|TRBV7-2|-
CASTRGLAGVYEQFF
TGTGCCAGCACCCGGGGACTAGCGGGAGTCTATGAGCAGTTCTTC
>TRBD1|TRBJ2-7|TRBV13|many
CASSRTGVSGVQYF
TGTGCCAGCAGTAGGACAGGGGTTTCGGGGGTCCAGTACTTC
>-|TRBJ2-7|TRBV2|many
CASSQHYEQYF
TGTGCCAGCAGTCAGCACTACGAGCAGTACTTC
>-|TRBJ1-2|TRBV5-5|few
CASTHGTGGGYGYTF
TGTGCCAGCACGCATGGCACGGGGGGTGGGTATGGCTACACCTTC
>TRBD2|TRBJ2-1|TRBV20-1|many
CSARESGRGSSYNEQFF
TGCAGTGCTAGAGAAAGCGGGCGGGGGAGCTCCTACAATGAGCAGTTCTTC
>TRBD1|TRBJ1-4|TRBV2|many
CASSVTGEEKLFF
TGTGCCAGCAGCGTAACAGGGGAGGAAAAACTGTTTTTT
>TRBD2|TRBJ2-5|TRBV7-2|-
CASRSGKETQYF
TGTGCCAGCAGGAGCGGGAAGGAGACCCAGTACTTC
>TRBD2|TRBJ2-2|TRBV5-1|-
CASSLQASGTGELFF
TGCGCCAGCAGCTTGCAGGCTAGCGGCACCGGGGAGCTGTTTTTT
>TRBD2|TRBJ2-7|TRBV29-1|-
CSVDYVAGGHEQYF
TGCAGCGTTGATTATGTAGCGGGAGGCCACGAGCAGTACTTC
>TRBD2|TRBJ2-1|TRBV5-1|many
CASRTITSGRSNEQFF
TGCGCCAGCAGAACCATAACTAGCGGGCGGAGCAATGAGCAGTTCTTC
>TRBD2|TRBJ2-3|TRBV6-2/TRBV6-3|many
CASSYDAGGGPDTQYF
TGTGCCAGCAGTTACGACGCGGGAGGAGGACCAGATACGCAGTATTTT
>-|TRBJ1-1|TRBV28|many
CASSFLGDTEAFF
TGTGCCAGCAGTTTTCTGGGGGACACTGAAGCTTTCTTT
>-|TRBJ2-7|TRBV7-6|many
CASSPGLRPHHEQYF
TGTGCCAGCAGCCCCGGGTTGCGGCCCCACCACGAGCAGTACTTC
>-|TRBJ2-1|TRBV5-4|-
CASSVHSVPYNEQFF
TGTGCCAGCAGCGTCCATAGCGTCCCCTACAATGAGCAGTTCTTC
>TRBD2|TRBJ2-3|TRBV7-2|-
CASSFPAGDPDTQYF
TGTGCCAGCAGCTTTCCGGCGGGAGATCCAGATACGCAGTATTTT
>-|TRBJ2-2|TRBV7-2|many
CASSLPAGVAGELFF
TGTGCCAGCAGCTTACCTGCCGGGGTCGCCGGGGAGCTGTTTTTT
>TRBD1|TRBJ1-1|TRBV7-6|few
CASGQGVNTEAFF
TGTGCCAGCGGACAGGGGGTCAACACTGAAGCTTTCTTT
>-|TRBJ1-1|TRBV20-1|many
CSAKSTLNTEAFF
TGCAGTGCTAAGAGCACCTTGAACACTGAAGCTTTCTTT
>-|TRBJ2-7|TRBV10-3|many
CAISGISRLGEQYF
TGTGCCATCAGTGGGATTTCTAGATTAGGCGAGCAGTACTTC
>TRBD1|TRBJ1-1|TRBV4-2|-
CASSQPWELQGVRSYAFF
TGTGCCAGCAGCCAACCCTGGGAACTACAGGGGGTGAGGTCTTACGCTTTCTTT
>-|TRBJ2-7|TRBV7-9|many
CASSLNAGGDEQYF
TGTGCCAGCAGCTTAAACGCCGGCGGTGACGAGCAGTACTTC
>TRBD2|TRBJ2-1|TRBV19|few
CASSMLAGLSSYNEQFF
TGTGCCAGTAGTATGCTAGCGGGGCTCAGCTCCTACAATGAGCAGTTCTTC